This T cell receptor (beta chain) came from a study of CD8 T cells in ankylosing spondylitis. TCRdb passed the 5' RACE reads through MiXCR, listing each CDR3 protein once. The sample lists 300,000 to 350,000 distinct CDR3 sequences, about a fifth seen once, with 3.5% in the top ten. The ends lost 0 bases at V and 6 bases at J; junction bases unmatched: 9. Germline loops: CDR1 SGHRS, CDR2 YFSETQ. This CDR3 is built from 16 residues. The V and J genes are TRBV5-1 and TRBJ1-2; 9 nucleotides line up with TRBD1. This TCR was sampled from a female donor with ankylosing spondylitis or in good health (not recorded which). The sequenced sample consisted of blood, either unsorted or a sorted T cell fraction (not recorded which). Here the CDR3 reads CASSLDSTGGRDGYTF. DNA of the CDR3: TGCGCCAGCAGCTTGGACTCGACAGGGGGAAGAGATGGCTACACCTTC.